These 23 T cell receptor beta chains were all obtained from the same sample, sequenced in a study of monozygotic twins with inflammatory bowel disease. TCRdb reprocessed the 5' RACE reads and stores each CDR3 protein as one record, lacking DNA. This sample contains some 160,000 distinct CDR3 sequences. The sample comprised blood. These receptors were taken from a human donor with ulcerative colitis or Crohn's disease, or a healthy co-twin of an affected twin (not recorded which).

This chain links TRBV12-3 or TRBV12-4 with TRBJ1-2; the D call from TCRdb, TRBD1, cannot be confirmed without DNA. This CDR3 spans 13 amino acids. CDR3 sequence reads: CASSARQGQGYTF.

This chain connects TRBV28 to TRBJ2-3; TCRdb names TRBD2, which stays unverified in the absence of DNA. The CDR3 totals 17 residues. Germline V lookup: CDR1 MDHEN, CDR2 SYDVKM. CDR3 residues: CASSTPGLAASTDTQYF.

The rearrangement joins TRBV18 to TRBJ1-2; TCRdb gives TRBD1 as the D gene, but with no DNA this cannot be confirmed. CDR3 length equals 13 residues. Germline assignment: CDR1 KGHSH and CDR2 LQKENI. The CDR3: CASSQKRGYGYTF. Full variable domain (outside the CDR3, taken from reference TRBV18 and TRBJ1-2): NAGVMQNPRHLVRRRGQEARLRCSPMKGHSHVYWYRQLPEEGLKFMVYLQKENIIDESGMPKERFSAEFPKEGPSILRIQQVVRGDSAAYFCASSQKRGYGYTFGSGTRLTVV.

V gene TRBV2 combines with J gene TRBJ1-3. CDR3 length: 13 amino acids. Germline V lookup: CDR1 SNHLY, CDR2 FYNNEI. CDR3 sequence: CASSEISGNTIYF.

The chain uses TRBV7-9 and TRBJ1-1; TCRdb gives TRBD1 as the D gene, but with no DNA this cannot be confirmed. Germline V lookup: CDR1 SEHNR, CDR2 FQNEAQ (reference sequence). CDR3 size: 13 residues. The CDR3 here is CASSLGRGTEVFF.

This CDR3 is CASSHLPTGRGNSNQPQHF. V is TRBV4-3 and J is TRBJ1-5. This CDR3 region has 19 residues. Germline V lookup: CDR1 LGHNA, CDR2 YSLEER.

This sequence joins TRBV19 and TRBJ1-1; TCRdb lists TRBD1, though no DNA is available to test this call. CDR3 length: 14 residues. Germline V gene sequence: CDR1 LNHDA, CDR2 SQIVND (reference sequence). CDR3 protein: CASSIPGAGTEAFF. Complete variable domain (other parts from reference TRBV19 and TRBJ1-1): DGGITQSPKYLFRKEGQNVTLSCEQNLNHDAMYWYRQDPGQGLRLIYYSQIVNDFQKGDIAEGYSVSREKKESFPLTVTSAQKNPTAFYLCASSIPGAGTEAFFGQGTRLTVV.

The CDR3: CASSLRRDDSTDTQYF. V gene TRBV12-3 or TRBV12-4 combines with J gene TRBJ2-3. The CDR3 consists of 16 residues.

V is TRBV12-3 or TRBV12-4 and J is TRBJ2-5; TCRdb selects TRBD1, and the lack of DNA leaves this call unchecked. The CDR3 consists of 14 residues. This CDR3 is CASSLGGAPRDQYF.

The chain uses TRBV12-3 or TRBV12-4 and TRBJ1-6; TCRdb's D call of TRBD1 is untestable without DNA. This CDR3 spans 21 amino acids. The chain's CDR3 is CASSSRPGQGSLSSYNSPLHF.

The chain carries TRBV20-1 and TRBJ2-4. Germline CDR1 DFQATT, CDR2 SNEGSKA (reference sequence). There are 13 residues in the CDR3. The CDR3 sequence is CSASGPSKNIQYF.

J is TRBJ1-6 and V is TRBV6-5. Germline V gene data show CDR1 as MNHEY and CDR2 as SVGAGI. The CDR3 spans 15 residues. CDR3 region: CASSYVMGYNSPLHF.

The rearrangement joins TRBV10-3 to TRBJ2-1; TCRdb's D call of TRBD1 is untestable without DNA. The germline V gene encodes CDR1 ENHRY and CDR2 SYGVKD. The CDR3 runs to 14 residues. The CDR3 loop is CAISDRGQEEEQFF.

This chain connects TRBV5-4 to TRBJ1-5; the TRBD1 assignment by TCRdb is unverifiable without DNA. This CDR3 is built from 14 residues. Germline V gene data show CDR1 as SGHNT and CDR2 as YYREEE (reference sequence). CDR3 region: CASSLDAGDQPQHF.

This sequence joins TRBV30 and TRBJ1-4; TCRdb returns TRBD1, unconfirmable since there is no DNA. The germline V gene encodes CDR1 GTSNPN and CDR2 SVGIG (reference sequence). The CDR3 has 13 amino acids. The CDR3 region is CAWNGGTNEKLFF.

The J gene is TRBJ1-4, the V gene TRBV29-1. Looked up from germline, CDR1 is SQVTM and CDR2 is ANQGSEA. The CDR3 loop spans 13 amino acids. CDR3 sequence: CSVAYGTNEKLFF.

CDR3 loop: CASSLDTGTGYNSPLHF. The gene calls are TRBV5-1 and TRBJ1-6; TCRdb's D gene call, TRBD1, goes unchecked for lack of DNA. This CDR3 is built from 17 residues. Looked up from germline, CDR1 is SGHRS and CDR2 is YFSETQ.

The chain carries TRBV20-1 and TRBJ1-6. CDR3 length: 13 residues. Germline assignment: CDR1 DFQATT and CDR2 SNEGSKA (reference sequence). The CDR3 here is CSARYREGAPLHF.

V and J are TRBV5-6 and TRBJ1-1; with no DNA, the TCRdb D assignment of TRBD1 cannot be verified. Germline lookup yields CDR1 SGHDT and CDR2 YYEEEE. The CDR3 contains 14 residues. The CDR3 loop reads CASSFYRDRGEAFF.

The chain uses TRBV2 and TRBJ2-2. CDR3 length: 11 amino acids. The germline gives CDR1 SNHLY, CDR2 FYNNEI. Here the CDR3 reads CASSAVGELFF.

V is TRBV5-1 and J is TRBJ2-7; TCRdb gives TRBD1 as the D gene, but with no DNA this cannot be confirmed. This CDR3 contains 19 residues. Per the germline V gene, CDR1 is SGHRS and CDR2 is YFSETQ. CDR3 sequence: CASSSWTGVKLAGGYEQYF.

V and J are TRBV5-1 and TRBJ2-5; lacking DNA, the TRBD1 call made by TCRdb goes unchecked. From germline, CDR1 is SGHRS and CDR2 YFSETQ. This CDR3 comprises 14 residues. This chain's CDR3 is CATAQGSMLETQYF.

Here the CDR3 reads CASSGLATDTQYF. V and J are TRBV5-6 and TRBJ2-3. Germline-derived CDR1 and CDR2 are SGHDT and YYEEEE. This CDR3 is 13 amino acids long.